A single sample gave rise to the 22 T cell receptor beta chains below, sequenced in a study of blood T cells in healthy people across ages. A second PCR of roughly 6 to 12 cycles used a sample-barcoded 5' primer and a J-beta primer mix. Via MiXCR, TCRdb re-called the 5' RACE reads, giving one row per CDR3 protein. This table holds 1.5 million to 1.9 million distinct CDR3 sequences, around 40% found once. The source material was blood. These TCRs come from a woman aged 18-30 years in good health.

The chain joins TRBV20-1 to TRBJ1-2; 10 bases are a match to TRBD1. Germline CDR1 reads DFQATT; CDR2 reads SNEGSKA (reference sequence). V trimming: 4 bases; J trimming: 4 bases; junction bases outside the gene matches: 6. The CDR3 is 14 residues long. This CDR3 is CSATRDRGVYGYTF. The CDR3 bases are TGCAGTGCTACTCGGGACAGGGGTGTCTATGGCTACACCTTC.

The chain joins TRBV29-1 to TRBJ2-7, with D hard to call. The J call is in doubt because the DNA end fits TRBJ2-5 better. The CDR3 consists of 13 residues. Looked up from germline, CDR1 is SQVTM and CDR2 is ANQGSEA. CDR3 bases: TGCAGCGTTGAAAACAGCCTCTTCCAGACCCAGTACTTC. It translates to CSVENSLFQTQYF.

With regard to this clonotype: A much larger clone is a single base away; this may be a read error. The CDR3 nucleotides are TGTGCCAGCAGCCGTGTCGGAGGTGGTAGAAGGAACGCTGAAGCTTTCTTT. The encoded protein is CASSRVGGGRRNAEAFF. The chain uses TRBV11-2 and TRBJ1-1; D gene unclear. This CDR3 has 17 residues. CDR1 is SGHAT and CDR2 is FQNNGV in the germline V gene. The complete variable domain, with remaining parts taken from reference TRBV11-2 and TRBJ1-1, reads EAGVAQSPRYKIIEKRQSVAFWCNPISGHATLYWYQQILGQGPKLLIQFQNNGVVDDSQLPKDRFSAERLKGVDSTLKIQPAKLEDSAVYLCASSRVGGGRRNAEAFFGQGTRLTVV.

The chain recombines TRBV24-1 with TRBJ2-4; D gene ambiguous. Germline lookup yields CDR1 KGHDR and CDR2 SFDVKD. CDR3 length: 17 residues. Deletions cut 9 bases from V and 0 bases from J, with 20 bases between. The CDR3 bases are TGTGCCACCGGGCCTTGGAACAGCTTAATAGCCAAAAACATTCAGTACTTC. Protein sequence: CATGPWNSLIAKNIQYF.

The chain employs TRBV12-3 or TRBV12-4 and TRBJ1-2, with D possibly being TRBD1 (5 bases). V dropped 5 bases and J dropped 8 bases, with 21 bases sitting between them. The CDR3 loop spans 15 amino acids. CDR3 loop: CASSDRTSGPGGYTF. CDR3 nucleotide sequence: TGTGCCAGCAGTGACCGGACCTCCGGCCCAGGGGGCTACACCTTC.

The chain couples TRBV4-3 to TRBJ1-1, with D possibly matching TRBD1 (5 bases). Per germline, CDR1 LGHNA and CDR2 YSLEER. Trimming stripped 0 bases from V and 5 bases from J, with 16 bases between. CDR3 length: 16 amino acids. The CDR3 region has the DNA TGCGCCAGCAGCCAAGATTCTCGGCAGGGTGGGACTGAAGCTTTCTTT. As protein: CASSQDSRQGGTEAFF.

This clonotype has more than one count but fewer than ten. The chain recombines TRBV28 with TRBJ2-3; the D gene is possibly TRBD1 (5 bases). The CDR3 has 15 amino acids. CDR1 is MDHEN and CDR2 is SYDVKM in the germline V gene. V was trimmed by 3 bases and J by 0 bases, leaving 10 bases between them. As DNA, the CDR3 is TGTGCCAGCAGTTTCATCAGGGCTAGCACAGATACGCAGTATTTT. Its protein is CASSFIRASTDTQYF.

This clonotype has only a few counts. The chain has TRBV25-1 and TRBJ1-1; D perhaps matches TRBD1 (6 bases). Germline V CDR1 and CDR2: MGHDK, SYGVNS. Trimming pared 1 base from V and 8 bases from J, leaving 14 bases between. The CDR3 length is 14 residues. CDR3: CASSELRGASEAFF. As DNA, the CDR3 is TGTGCCAGCAGTGAATTACGGGGGGCCTCAGAAGCTTTCTTT.

The chain combines TRBV7-2 with TRBJ2-5, with D tentatively TRBD1 (5 bases). Trimming removed 0 bases at V and 7 bases at J, with 9 bases between. The CDR3 contains 13 residues. Per the germline V gene, CDR1 is SGHTA and CDR2 is FQGNSA. In DNA, the CDR3 is TGTGCCAGCAGCTTAGCTGAACAGGCGACCCAGTACTTC. Its translation: CASSLAEQATQYF.

This clonotype was counted only a few times. The V call is TRBV6-1, the J call TRBJ2-7; D not certain. V dropped 8 bases and J dropped 0 bases, with 17 bases sitting between them. CDR1 and CDR2 from the germline V gene are MNHNS and SASEGT. This CDR3 has 15 amino acids. The CDR3 DNA is TGTGCCAGCCTGGGTACGGTATTGGACTCCTACGAGCAGTACTTC. This codes for CASLGTVLDSYEQYF.

This clonotype was seen a handful of times. The chain joins TRBV6-4 to TRBJ2-1; D may match TRBD1 or TRBD2 (5 bases each). Germline loops: CDR1 MRHNA, CDR2 SNTAGT. The CDR3 has 13 residues. V lost 0 bases to trimming and J lost 10 bases, with 10 bases between them. The CDR3 protein is CASSDSSWGEQFF. The CDR3 bases are TGTGCCAGCAGTGACTCCTCGTGGGGGGAGCAGTTCTTC.

This clonotype has only one observation. This CDR3 is CASSPRDRDFRADTQYF. For the CDR3, the DNA is TGTGCCAGCAGCCCCCGGGACAGGGATTTCAGGGCAGATACGCAGTATTTT. The chain carries TRBV9 and TRBJ2-3; 9 nucleotides match TRBD1. The CDR3 is 17 residues long. Germline trimming cut 4 bases from V and 4 bases from J; bases unmatched to any gene: 13. Germline V gene lookup returns CDR1 SGDLS and CDR2 YYNGEE.

This clonotype was picked up a small number of times. A much larger clone lies a single base off, so this may be a read error. The chain couples TRBV27 to TRBJ2-1; D unresolved. Germline lookup yields CDR1 MNHEY and CDR2 SMNVEV (reference sequence). This CDR3 contains 14 residues. Trimming removed 5 bases from V and 6 bases from J, with 14 bases in between. The CDR3 region is CASSVRSLGNEQFF. For the CDR3, the DNA is TGTGCCAGCAGTGTACGGTCCCTCGGCAATGAGCAGTTCTTC.

This clonotype appeared a few times. A junction boundary mismatches the germline segment, possibly from a read error. The V call is TRBV7-8, the J call TRBJ2-3; tentative D call: TRBD1 (5 bases). In germline, CDR1 is SGHVS, CDR2 FQNEAQ. CDR3 length: 14 residues. This CDR3 is CASSPHPGTDTQYF. DNA for the CDR3: TGTGCTAGCAGCCCCCATCCAGGGACAGATACGCAGTATTTT.

This clonotype was detected only a few times. The chain has TRBV29-1 and TRBJ2-1, with 15 bases matching TRBD2. Germline CDR1 SQVTM, CDR2 ANQGSEA. After removal of 7 bases from V and 4 bases from J, the junction contained 8 bases not matched to a gene. CDR3 length: 16 amino acids. This chain's CDR3 is CSAQGTSGRIYNEQFF. The CDR3, as DNA: TGCAGCGCCCAAGGGACTAGCGGGAGGATTTACAATGAGCAGTTCTTC.

To note about this clonotype: Sequence at one end of the junction differs from germline and may be a read error. The V call is TRBV7-2, the J call TRBJ2-5; 7 bases agree with TRBD1. Germline V CDR1 and CDR2: SGHTA, FQGNSA. The length of the CDR3 is 17 residues. The CDR3 DNA reads TGTGCCGGCAGCTCCGGACAGGCTGGCACGCCCCGAGAGACCCAGTACTTC. This encodes CAGSSGQAGTPRETQYF.

This chain uses TRBV5-1 with TRBJ2-7; 8 nucleotides match TRBD2. The assigned J gene may be wrong: the sequence end matches TRBJ2-5 better. Germline CDR1 SGHRS, CDR2 YFSETQ. CDR3 length: 16 amino acids. CDR3 region: CASSFQGQAGEETQYF. DNA of the CDR3: TGCGCCAGCAGCTTCCAGGGGCAAGCGGGAGAAGAGACCCAGTACTTC.

The chain is built from TRBV29-1 and TRBJ1-1, with no clear D. This CDR3 has 15 residues. Trimming took off 2 bases at V and 3 bases at J, with 16 bases between the two ends. From germline, CDR1 is SQVTM and CDR2 ANQGSEA. DNA for the CDR3: TGCAGCGTTGAAATCGGGCCCCCTTGGGACACTGAAGCTTTCTTT. It is translated as CSVEIGPPWDTEAFF.

For the CDR3, the DNA is TGTGCCAGCAGCCACAGGGGGAGAGTAACTGAAGCTTTCTTT. Amino acids: CASSHRGRVTEAFF. The chain has TRBV6-2 or TRBV6-3 and TRBJ1-1, with 8 bases lining up with TRBD1. This CDR3 is built from 14 residues. CDR1 MNHEY and CDR2 SVGEGT come from the germline V gene. J was trimmed by 5 bases and V by 6 bases; bases with no gene match: 8.

The chain uses TRBV4-3 and TRBJ2-1, with D tentatively TRBD1 (6 bases). The CDR3 length is 15 residues. Germline values: CDR1 LGHNA, CDR2 YSLEER. Trimming cost V 5 bases and J 2 bases, with 13 bases left between them. The CDR3 bases are TGCGCCAGCAGCTCGCGACAGGACGCCTACAATGAGCAGTTCTTC. Its protein product is CASSSRQDAYNEQFF.

This chain's CDR3 is CASSQDPQRIYEQYF. The CDR3 region has the DNA TGCGCCAGCAGCCAAGATCCCCAGCGGATCTACGAGCAGTACTTC. This chain joins TRBV4-3 and TRBJ2-7; TRBD2 is a possible D gene (5 bases). The CDR3 loop spans 15 amino acids. Germline loops: CDR1 LGHNA, CDR2 YSLEER. The V end was cut by 0 bases, the J end by 3 bases, with 12 bases between.

The chain uses TRBV15 and TRBJ2-1; TRBD2 aligns across 15 bases. The CDR3 covers 16 residues. The germline V gene has CDR1 LNHNV and CDR2 YYDKDF (reference sequence). After removal of 3 bases from V and 5 bases from J, the junction contained 2 bases not matched to a gene. This CDR3 is CATSRGLAGGHNEQFF. The CDR3 DNA follows: TGTGCCACCAGCAGGGGACTAGCGGGAGGCCACAATGAGCAGTTCTTC.